This T cell receptor beta chain was found in a study of OX40 agonist ivuxolimab in advanced cancers. Regarding the complete study: Ivuxolimab, which targeted the costimulatory receptor OX40 (CD134), was an agonistic, fully human IgG2 monoclonal antibody. Intravenous ivuxolimab was administered to patients every 2 weeks at six dose levels: 0.01, 0.1, 0.3, 1.5, 3 and 10 mg/kg. Of the roughly 51 patients in dose escalation, 19 had hepatocellular carcinoma, some 15 had melanoma, 9 had renal cell carcinoma and 9 had head and neck cancer. The dose-escalation cohort was over 70% male with a mean age of 60 years, ranging from 23 to 79. Prior anti-PD-1, anti-PD-L1 or anti-CTLA-4 therapy was permitted, and approximately 42% of dose-escalation patients had received checkpoint inhibitors. Partial responses occurred in three dose-escalation patients: two with cutaneous melanoma and one with hepatocellular carcinoma. The point of sequencing TCRbeta in the periphery was to test whether ivuxolimab changed TCR sequence diversity and drove clonal T-cell expansion. The paper reports the monotherapy dose-escalation portion (N of about 50 patients) of the phase I ivuxolimab trial.

For sequencing of the TCRbeta CDR3 region, genomic DNA was extracted from the sorted cells. TCRbeta CDR3 regions were sequenced using the immunoSEQ Assay. The immuneACCESS repertoire file appears here via TCRdb, limited to in-frame rearrangements. These files lack a portion of the clones; in checked studies, under half of the deficit traces to unresolved V genes, and the cause of the others is not known. Counted in this sample were 40,000 to 55,000 clones; around 90% of them appeared once. The top ten clonotypes cover 3% to 4% of the sample. This clone was detected a few times. Its antigen specificity is not known. No much larger clone is present one base from it, and per-base qualities are unavailable. The germline V gene (reference sequence) sets CDR1 to LNHDA and CDR2 to SQIVND. The CDR3 spans 16 residues, from the cysteine through the phenylalanine. Solely the CDR3 DNA is kept, with 48 bases framed from the first base. After removal of 1 base from V and 2 bases from J, the junction retains 3 bases not matched to a gene.

The research as a whole found: Clonal expansion of both CD4+ and CD8+ blood T cells was observed from baseline to week 6 at doses 0.1 to 3.0 mg/kg. Antigen specificity was not determined for the clonally expanded peripheral T cells. Low levels of normalized T-cell clonal expansion were also seen in some nonresponding patients. Partial responders in the 0.1-3.0 mg/kg groups had among the lowest normalized peripheral clonal expansion, especially among CD8+ T cells. On average, CD8+ T cells showed more expanded clones than CD4+ T cells after ivuxolimab.

Patients with autoimmune disease history or receiving systemic immunosuppression were excluded from the trial. Peripheral blood for TCR sequencing was collected from all dose cohorts at baseline, on cycle 4 day 1, and on cycle 7 day 1. Samples came from an open-label, multicenter, first-in-human phase I dose-escalation trial of ivuxolimab. Adults with locally advanced or metastatic melanoma, renal cell, hepatocellular, or head and neck squamous cell carcinoma were enrolled in the trial. Before TCR sequencing, CD4+ and CD8+ T cells were separately sorted from peripheral blood. The source of this sequence is an adult with an advanced solid tumor such as melanoma, head and neck, liver or kidney cancer. Recombination linked TRBV19 to TRBJ2-1; the central 9 bases match TRBD2. The input for sequencing was CD4+ or CD8+ T cells sorted from blood, taken in a trial of the OX40 agonist ivuxolimab. The DNA is as follows: TGTGCCAGTAGTATAGGGGCGGGGGGGCCCTACAATGAGCAGTTCTTC. This codes for CASSIGAGGPYNEQFF.